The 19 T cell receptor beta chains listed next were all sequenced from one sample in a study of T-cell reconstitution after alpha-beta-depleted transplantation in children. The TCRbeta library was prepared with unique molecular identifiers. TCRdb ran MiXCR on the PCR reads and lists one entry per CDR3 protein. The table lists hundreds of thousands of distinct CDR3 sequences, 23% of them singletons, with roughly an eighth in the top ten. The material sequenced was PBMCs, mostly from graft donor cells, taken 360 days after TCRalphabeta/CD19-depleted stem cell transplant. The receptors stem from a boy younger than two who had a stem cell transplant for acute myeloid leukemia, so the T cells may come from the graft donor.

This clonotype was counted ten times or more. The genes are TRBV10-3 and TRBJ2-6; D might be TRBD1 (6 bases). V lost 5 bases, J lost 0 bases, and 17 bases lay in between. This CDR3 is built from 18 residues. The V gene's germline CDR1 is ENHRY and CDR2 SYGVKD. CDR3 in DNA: TGTGCCATCAGTCCAAGACAGGACTGGCACTCTGGGGCCAACGTCCTGACTTTC. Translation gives CAISPRQDWHSGANVLTF.

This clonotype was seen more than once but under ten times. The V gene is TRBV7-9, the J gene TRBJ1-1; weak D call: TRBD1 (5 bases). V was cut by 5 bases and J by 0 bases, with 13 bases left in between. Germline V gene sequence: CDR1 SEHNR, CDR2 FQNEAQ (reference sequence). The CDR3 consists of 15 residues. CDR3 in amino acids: CASSPSEGVNTEAFF. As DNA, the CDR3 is TGTGCCAGCAGCCCCTCAGAAGGGGTGAACACTGAAGCTTTCTTT.

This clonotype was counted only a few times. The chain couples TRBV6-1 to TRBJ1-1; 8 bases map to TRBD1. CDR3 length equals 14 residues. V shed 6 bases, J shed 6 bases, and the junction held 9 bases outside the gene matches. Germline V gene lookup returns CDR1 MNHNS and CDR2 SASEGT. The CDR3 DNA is TGTGCCAGCAGAAGAGGACAGGGTAAGGCTGAAGCTTTCTTT. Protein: CASRRGQGKAEAFF.

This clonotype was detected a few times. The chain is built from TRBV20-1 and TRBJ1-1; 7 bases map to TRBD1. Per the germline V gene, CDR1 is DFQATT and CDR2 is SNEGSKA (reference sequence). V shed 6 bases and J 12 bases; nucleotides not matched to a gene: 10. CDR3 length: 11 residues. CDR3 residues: CSAPLTGLTFF. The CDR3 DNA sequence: TGCAGTGCCCCACTGACAGGGTTAACTTTCTTT.

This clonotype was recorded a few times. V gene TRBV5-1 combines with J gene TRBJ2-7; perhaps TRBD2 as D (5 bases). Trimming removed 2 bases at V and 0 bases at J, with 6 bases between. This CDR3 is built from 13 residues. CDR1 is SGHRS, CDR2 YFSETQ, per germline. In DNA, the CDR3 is TGCGCCAGCAGCTTCCGGGACTCCTACGAGCAGTACTTC. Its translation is CASSFRDSYEQYF.

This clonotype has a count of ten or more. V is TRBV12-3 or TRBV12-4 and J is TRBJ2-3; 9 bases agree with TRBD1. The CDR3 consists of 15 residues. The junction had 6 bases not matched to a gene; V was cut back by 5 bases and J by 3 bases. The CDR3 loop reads CASSVQGARTDTQYF. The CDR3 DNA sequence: TGTGCCAGCAGTGTACAGGGGGCAAGGACAGATACGCAGTATTTT.

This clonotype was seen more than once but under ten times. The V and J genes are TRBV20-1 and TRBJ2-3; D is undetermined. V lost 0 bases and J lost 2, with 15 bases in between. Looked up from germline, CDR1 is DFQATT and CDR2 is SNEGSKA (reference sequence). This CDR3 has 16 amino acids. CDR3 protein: CSARDLQLPNTDTQYF. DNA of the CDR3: TGCAGTGCTAGAGATTTACAGCTACCCAACACAGATACGCAGTATTTT.

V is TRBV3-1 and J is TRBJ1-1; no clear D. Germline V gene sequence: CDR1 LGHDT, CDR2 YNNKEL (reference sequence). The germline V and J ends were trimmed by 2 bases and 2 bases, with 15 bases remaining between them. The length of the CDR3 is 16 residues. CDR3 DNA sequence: TGTGCCAGCAGCCAAATCTATCGGCCCGGAAACACTGAAGCTTTCTTT. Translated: CASSQIYRPGNTEAFF. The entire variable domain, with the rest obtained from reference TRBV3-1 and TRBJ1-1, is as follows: DTAVSQTPKYLVTQMGNDKSIKCEQNLGHDTMYWYKQDSKKFLKIMFSYNNKELIINETVPNRFSPKSPDKAHLNLHINSLELGDSAVYFCASSQIYRPGNTEAFFGQGTRLTVV.

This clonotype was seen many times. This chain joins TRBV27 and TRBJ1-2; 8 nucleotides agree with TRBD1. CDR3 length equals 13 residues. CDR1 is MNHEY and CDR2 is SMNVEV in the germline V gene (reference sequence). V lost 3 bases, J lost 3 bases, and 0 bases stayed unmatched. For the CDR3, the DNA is TGTGCCAGCAGTTTGACAGGGGACTATGGCTACACCTTC. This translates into CASSLTGDYGYTF.

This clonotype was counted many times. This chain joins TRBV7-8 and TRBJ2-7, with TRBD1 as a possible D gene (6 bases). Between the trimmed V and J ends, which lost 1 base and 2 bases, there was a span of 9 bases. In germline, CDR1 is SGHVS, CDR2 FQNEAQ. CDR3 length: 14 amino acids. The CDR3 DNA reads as TGTGCCAGCAGCTTAGGATGGGGGCCCTACGAGCAGTACGTC. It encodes CASSLGWGPYEQYV.

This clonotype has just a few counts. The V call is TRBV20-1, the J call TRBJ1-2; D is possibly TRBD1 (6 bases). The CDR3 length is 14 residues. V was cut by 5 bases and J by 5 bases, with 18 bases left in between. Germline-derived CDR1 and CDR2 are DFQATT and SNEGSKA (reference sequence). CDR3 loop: CSALGALIGYGYTF. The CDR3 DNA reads TGCAGTGCTTTGGGGGCCCTGATAGGGTATGGCTACACCTTC.

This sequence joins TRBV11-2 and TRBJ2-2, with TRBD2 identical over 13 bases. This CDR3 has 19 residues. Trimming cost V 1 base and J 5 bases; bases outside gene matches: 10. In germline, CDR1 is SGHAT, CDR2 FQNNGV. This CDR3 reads CASSLGPGTSGKVTGELFF. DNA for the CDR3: TGTGCCAGCAGCTTAGGTCCCGGGACTAGCGGGAAGGTAACCGGGGAGCTGTTTTTT.

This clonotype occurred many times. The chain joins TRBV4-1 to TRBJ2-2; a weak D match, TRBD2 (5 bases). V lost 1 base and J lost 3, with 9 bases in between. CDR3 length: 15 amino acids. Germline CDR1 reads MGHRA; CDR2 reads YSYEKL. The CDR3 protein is CASSQGREDTGELFF. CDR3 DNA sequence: TGCGCCAGCAGCCAAGGCCGGGAAGACACCGGGGAGCTGTTTTTT.

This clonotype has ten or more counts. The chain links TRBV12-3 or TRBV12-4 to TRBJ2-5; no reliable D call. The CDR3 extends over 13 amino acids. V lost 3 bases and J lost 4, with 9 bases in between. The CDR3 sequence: CASSFQGRETQYF. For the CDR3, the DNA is TGTGCCAGCAGTTTCCAAGGTAGAGAGACCCAGTACTTC.

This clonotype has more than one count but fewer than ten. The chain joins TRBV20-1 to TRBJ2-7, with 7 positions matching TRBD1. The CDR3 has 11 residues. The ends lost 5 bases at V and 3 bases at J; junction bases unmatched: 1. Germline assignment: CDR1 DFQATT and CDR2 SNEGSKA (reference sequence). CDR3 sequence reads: CSAWDSYEQYF. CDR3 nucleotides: TGCAGTGCTTGGGACAGCTACGAGCAGTACTTC.

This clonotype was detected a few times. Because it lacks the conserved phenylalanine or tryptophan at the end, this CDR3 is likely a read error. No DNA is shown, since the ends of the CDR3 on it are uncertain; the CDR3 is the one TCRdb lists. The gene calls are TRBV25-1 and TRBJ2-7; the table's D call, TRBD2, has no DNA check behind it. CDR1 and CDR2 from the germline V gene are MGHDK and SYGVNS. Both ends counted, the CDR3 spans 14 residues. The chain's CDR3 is CASSANSEGVGRAA.

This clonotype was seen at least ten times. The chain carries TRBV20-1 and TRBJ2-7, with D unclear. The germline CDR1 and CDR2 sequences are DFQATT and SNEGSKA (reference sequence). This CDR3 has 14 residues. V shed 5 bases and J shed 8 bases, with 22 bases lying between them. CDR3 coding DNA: TGCAGTGCTGCAGACACCAATCTTCAGTACCAGCAGTACTTC. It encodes CSAADTNLQYQQYF.

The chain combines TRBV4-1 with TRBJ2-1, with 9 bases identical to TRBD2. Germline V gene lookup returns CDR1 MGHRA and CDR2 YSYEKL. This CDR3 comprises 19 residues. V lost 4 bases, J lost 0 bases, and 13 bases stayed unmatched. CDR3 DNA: TGCGCCAGCAGCCTTAGCGGGGGCCCCCCCGTTAGCTCCTACAATGAGCAGTTCTTC. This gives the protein CASSLSGGPPVSSYNEQFF.

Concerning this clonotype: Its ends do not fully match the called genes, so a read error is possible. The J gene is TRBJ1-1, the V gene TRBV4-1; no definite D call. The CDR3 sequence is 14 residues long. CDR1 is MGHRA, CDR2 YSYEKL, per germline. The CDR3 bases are TGCGCCAGCAGCCAACAAACCACGAACGCTGAAGCTTTCTTT. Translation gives CASSQQTTNAEAFF.